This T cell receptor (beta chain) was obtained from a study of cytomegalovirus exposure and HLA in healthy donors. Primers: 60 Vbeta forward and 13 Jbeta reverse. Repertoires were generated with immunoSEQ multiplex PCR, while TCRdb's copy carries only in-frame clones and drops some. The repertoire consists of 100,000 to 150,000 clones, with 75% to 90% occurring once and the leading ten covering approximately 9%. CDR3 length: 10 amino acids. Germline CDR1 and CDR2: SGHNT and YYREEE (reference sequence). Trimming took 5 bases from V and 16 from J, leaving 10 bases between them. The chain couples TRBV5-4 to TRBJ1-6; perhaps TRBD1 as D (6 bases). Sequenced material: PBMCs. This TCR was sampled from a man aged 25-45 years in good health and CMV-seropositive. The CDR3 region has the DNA TGTGCCAGCAGGACAGGAACGCTCCACTTT. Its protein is CASRTGTLHF.